Reported below is one T cell receptor beta chain. The data derive from a study of PD-1 blockade in mismatch repair-deficient tumors. Assay: immunoSEQ multiplex PCR; the TCRdb copy retains only in-frame clones and omits some. Among more than 15,000 clones, approximately 84% were seen once, and the ten largest hold 15% to 20%. Germline V gene lookup returns CDR1 SGHRS and CDR2 YFSETQ. The CDR3 consists of 15 residues. The junction had 8 bases not matched to a gene; V was cut back by 4 bases and J by 5 bases. This receptor was identified in an adult with mismatch repair-deficient cancer. This chain joins TRBV5-1 and TRBJ1-5; 8 bases agree with TRBD1. Specimen: PBMCs, collected before pembrolizumab treatment. The CDR3 reads CASSRTGQRDQPQHF. Here the CDR3 DNA reads TGCGCCAGCAGCCGGACAGGGCAACGGGATCAGCCCCAGCATTTT.